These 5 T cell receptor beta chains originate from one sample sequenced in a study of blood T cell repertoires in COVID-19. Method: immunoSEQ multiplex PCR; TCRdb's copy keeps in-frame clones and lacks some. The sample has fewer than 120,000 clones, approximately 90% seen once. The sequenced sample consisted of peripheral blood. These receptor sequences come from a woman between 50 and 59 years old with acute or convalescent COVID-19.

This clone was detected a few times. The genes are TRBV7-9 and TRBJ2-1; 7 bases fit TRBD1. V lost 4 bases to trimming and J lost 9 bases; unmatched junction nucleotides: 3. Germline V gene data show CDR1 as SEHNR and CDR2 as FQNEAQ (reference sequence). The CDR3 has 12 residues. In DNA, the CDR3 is TGTGCCAGCAGCTGGACAGGTGGTGAGCAGTTCTTC. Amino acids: CASSWTGGEQFF.

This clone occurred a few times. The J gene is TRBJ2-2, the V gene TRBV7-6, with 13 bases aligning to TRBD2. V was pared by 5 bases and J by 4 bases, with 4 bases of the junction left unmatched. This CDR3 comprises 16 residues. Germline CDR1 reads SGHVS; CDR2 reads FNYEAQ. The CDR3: CASSKGTSGATGELFF. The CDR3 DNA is TGTGCCAGCAGCAAAGGGACTAGCGGGGCCACCGGGGAGCTGTTTTTT.

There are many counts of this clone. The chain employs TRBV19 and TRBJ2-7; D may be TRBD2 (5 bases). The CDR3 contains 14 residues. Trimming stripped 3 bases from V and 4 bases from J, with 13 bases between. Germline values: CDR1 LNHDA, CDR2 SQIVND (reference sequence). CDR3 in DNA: TGTGCCAGTAGTATCCAAAAGGGAGTATACGAGCAGTACTTC. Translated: CASSIQKGVYEQYF.

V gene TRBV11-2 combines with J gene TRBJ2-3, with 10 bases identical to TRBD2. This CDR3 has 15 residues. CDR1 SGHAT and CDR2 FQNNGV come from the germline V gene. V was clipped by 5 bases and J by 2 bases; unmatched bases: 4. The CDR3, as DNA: TGTGCCAGCAGCCCGGGACTAGCGTCCACAGATACGCAGTATTTT. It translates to CASSPGLASTDTQYF.

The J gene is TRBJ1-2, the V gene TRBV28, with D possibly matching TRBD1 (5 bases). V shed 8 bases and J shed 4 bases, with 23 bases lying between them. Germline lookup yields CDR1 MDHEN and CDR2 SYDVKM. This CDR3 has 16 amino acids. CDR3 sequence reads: CASFESGQGKGYGYTF. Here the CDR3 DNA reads TGTGCCAGCTTTGAGTCGGGTCAGGGAAAGGGCTATGGCTACACCTTC.